These 20 T cell receptor beta chains were all obtained from the same sample, sequenced in a study of blood T cell repertoires in COVID-19. Here immunoSEQ multiplex PCR was the method, and the copy in TCRdb shows in-frame clones only, minus some. The data hold some 180,000 clones, with about 87% observed a single time. Sequenced input: peripheral blood. The receptors shown here come from an elderly woman with COVID-19, enrolled during active disease.

The chain joins TRBV14 to TRBJ2-1; TRBD2 agrees at 14 bases. Germline assignment: CDR1 SGHDN and CDR2 FVKESK. The CDR3 is made up of 16 amino acids. The V segment lost 6 bases and the J segment 14 bases; nucleotides outside the gene matches: 15. The CDR3 nucleotides read TGTGCCAGCAGTCCGGGACTAGCGGGAGAATGGAGGAGGAAGTTCTTC. Protein product: CASSPGLAGEWRRKFF.

This rearrangement joins TRBV5-1 to TRBJ2-7; 13 nucleotides line up with TRBD2. The CDR3 has 15 residues. Germline CDR1 reads SGHRS; CDR2 reads YFSETQ. Trimming removed 4 bases from V and 12 bases from J; junction bases left unmatched: 13. The CDR3 DNA sequence: TGCGCCAGCAGCCCTGGCCCGGGACTAGCGGGGTCATGGTACTTC. It codes for CASSPGPGLAGSWYF. Using reference TRBV5-1 and TRBJ2-7 for the parts outside the CDR3, the full variable domain is KAGVTQTPRYLIKTRGQQVTLSCSPISGHRSVSWYQQTPGQGLQFLFEYFSETQRNKGNFPGRFSGRQFSNSRSEMNVSTLELGDSALYLCASSPGPGLAGSWYFGPGTRLTVT.

The V call is TRBV7-2, the J call TRBJ1-2, with 9 bases identical to TRBD1. This CDR3 region has 14 residues. Germline-derived CDR1 and CDR2 are SGHTA and FQGNSA. V shed 4 bases, J shed 3 bases, and the junction held 3 bases outside the gene matches. In nucleotides, the CDR3 is TGTGCCAGCAGCTCACAGGGGGCGGACTATGGCTACACCTTC. It specifies CASSSQGADYGYTF.

This chain links TRBV5-6 with TRBJ2-2, with 13 positions matching TRBD2. V shed 3 bases, J shed 4 bases, and the junction held 6 bases outside the gene matches. The CDR3 runs to 17 residues. Per the germline V gene, CDR1 is SGHDT and CDR2 is YYEEEE. The CDR3 DNA sequence: TGTGCCAGCAGCTGGGGGACTAGCGGGACGGGCACCGGGGAGCTGTTTTTT. Translated: CASSWGTSGTGTGELFF. The entire variable domain, with the rest obtained from reference TRBV5-6 and TRBJ2-2, is as follows: DAGVTQSPTHLIKTRGQQVTLRCSPKSGHDTVSWYQQALGQGPQFIFQYYEEEERQRGNFPDRFSGHQFPNYSSELNVNALLLGDSALYLCASSWGTSGTGTGELFFGEGSRLTVL.

This chain uses TRBV6-2 or TRBV6-3 with TRBJ2-7; a weak D match, TRBD2 (5 bases). Germline loops: CDR1 MNHEY, CDR2 SVGEGT. This CDR3 region has 14 residues. The V and J ends lost 2 bases and 7 bases respectively, with 15 bases between them. The CDR3 DNA reads as TGTGCCAGCAGTTACAGGGTCGGGAACAAGGAGCAGTACTTC. Translation: CASSYRVGNKEQYF.

This clone was counted a few times. This sequence joins TRBV7-2 and TRBJ1-5; D might be TRBD1 (6 bases). The V gene's germline CDR1 is SGHTA and CDR2 FQGNSA. Trimming took off 4 bases at V and 7 bases at J, with 14 bases between the two ends. The CDR3 has 14 amino acids. The CDR3 DNA reads as TGTGCCAGCAGCTCACGGACAGCTGGCCAGCCCCAGCATTTT. It codes for CASSSRTAGQPQHF. The full variable domain, its missing parts supplied by reference TRBV7-2 and TRBJ1-5, is GAGVSQSPSNKVTEKGKDVELRCDPISGHTALYWYRQSLGQGLEFLIYFQGNSAPDKSGLPSDRFSAERTGGSVSTLTIQRTQQEDSAVYLCASSSRTAGQPQHFGDGTRLSIL.

This clone was seen just once. Mismatch with germline at one junction end may stem from a read error. The V call is TRBV5-1, the J call TRBJ2-1; D is ambiguous. The germline V gene encodes CDR1 SGHRS and CDR2 YFSETQ. CDR3 size: 16 residues. CDR3 nucleotide sequence: TGCGCCAGCAGCTTGGCAACAGAGAGTTTTTACACTGAGCAGTTCTTC. This gives the protein CASSLATESFYTEQFF.

This chain joins TRBV3-1 (or the pseudogene TRBV3-2) and TRBJ1-6; 9 positions agree with TRBD1. Germline values: CDR1 LGHDT, CDR2 YNNKEL (reference sequence). V shed 4 bases, J shed 6 bases, and the junction held 1 base outside the gene matches. This CDR3 has 14 residues. The CDR3 here is CASSRGQGNSPLHF. The DNA of the CDR3 is TGTGCCAGCAGCCGGGGACAGGGTAATTCACCCCTCCACTTT.

The chain combines TRBV27 with TRBJ1-4; 7 positions match TRBD1. The V gene end was trimmed by 6 bases and the J gene end by 1 base; junction bases not matched to a gene: 2. CDR1 and CDR2 from the germline V gene are MNHEY and SMNVEV (reference sequence). This CDR3 is 14 amino acids long. The CDR3 coding sequence is TGTGCCAGCAGCCGACAGGGAACTAATGAAAAACTGTTTTTT. Its protein product is CASSRQGTNEKLFF.

In this sample, this clone turned up a few times. The CDR3 nucleotides read TGTGCCAGCAGCTTGGGGGCCGGGACTAGAGGTTCCGAAAAACTGTTTTTT. It specifies CASSLGAGTRGSEKLFF. The rearrangement uses TRBV5-4 and TRBJ1-4, with D possibly matching TRBD1 (5 bases). V lost 0 bases, J lost 8 bases, and 20 bases lay in between. The CDR3 runs to 17 residues. Per germline, CDR1 SGHNT and CDR2 YYREEE (reference sequence).

The J gene is TRBJ2-2, the V gene TRBV9; 11 nucleotides agree with TRBD2. V lost 4 bases to trimming and J lost 6 bases; unmatched junction nucleotides: 11. The CDR3 has 17 amino acids. Per the germline V gene, CDR1 is SGDLS and CDR2 is YYNGEE. The CDR3 reads CASSQGGASGRPGELFF. DNA of the CDR3: TGTGCCAGCAGCCAAGGAGGGGCTAGCGGGAGGCCCGGGGAGCTGTTTTTT.

J is TRBJ2-5 and V is TRBV5-4, with TRBD2 matching 8 bases. The CDR3 spans 14 residues. CDR1 is SGHNT and CDR2 is YYREEE in the germline V gene (reference sequence). V trimming: 4 bases; J trimming: 5 bases; junction bases outside the gene matches: 7. CDR3 sequence (DNA): TGTGCCAGCAGCCCCAGCGGGAGTGAGGAGACCCAGTACTTC. Encoded protein: CASSPSGSEETQYF.

The chain joins TRBV5-1 to TRBJ2-7, with TRBD1 identical over 7 bases. There are 14 residues in the CDR3. The V and J ends lost 0 bases and 6 bases, in that order; junction bases with no gene match: 6. Germline V gene lookup returns CDR1 SGHRS and CDR2 YFSETQ. The CDR3 coding sequence is TGCGCCAGCAGCTTGGGACAGGGTCTTTCCGAGCAGTACTTC. As protein: CASSLGQGLSEQYF.

This clone was detected only a few times. The V gene is TRBV5-1, the J gene TRBJ1-4; 9 positions match TRBD1. Germline V CDR1 and CDR2: SGHRS, YFSETQ. The CDR3 is 18 amino acids. The J segment lost 7 bases and the V segment lost 0 bases, leaving 13 bases of the junction unmatched. CDR3 nucleotides: TGCGCCAGCAGCTTGGCCCCACAGGGGGCCAAAAGATCTGAAAAACTGTTTTTT. It yields the protein CASSLAPQGAKRSEKLFF.

This chain joins TRBV7-2 and TRBJ2-1, with D perhaps matching TRBD1 (7 bases). This CDR3 spans 13 amino acids. V shed 4 bases and J shed 9 bases, with 13 bases lying between them. CDR1 and CDR2 from the germline V gene are SGHTA and FQGNSA. For the CDR3, the DNA is TGTGCCAGCAGCTCAGGGGGGTGGCCTGAGCAGTTCTTC. Translation gives CASSSGGWPEQFF.

The chain links TRBV6-5 to TRBJ1-4; D remains ambiguous. V was cut by 7 bases and J by 5 bases, with 11 bases left in between. This CDR3 contains 13 residues. Germline values: CDR1 MNHEY, CDR2 SVGAGI. In DNA form, the CDR3 reads TGTGCCAGCAAACGATCGGAGAATGAAAAACTGTTTTTT. Protein sequence: CASKRSENEKLFF.

This clone has only a few counts. The genes are TRBV29-1 and TRBJ2-5; weak D call: TRBD2 (6 bases). Germline CDR1 is SQVTM and CDR2 is ANQGSEA. Between the trimmed V and J ends, which lost 4 bases and 3 bases, there was a span of 15 bases. There are 14 residues in the CDR3. The DNA for the CDR3 is TGCAGCGTTGTTTCAAGGGAGCGGGAAGAGACCCAGTACTTC. It codes for CSVVSREREETQYF.

The chain combines TRBV28 with TRBJ2-1; 8 nucleotides match TRBD2. The CDR3 has 14 amino acids. Trimming took 7 bases from V and 8 from J; bases not matched to a gene: 10. The germline gives CDR1 MDHEN, CDR2 SYDVKM. This CDR3 reads CASTKREIFHEQFF. In DNA form, the CDR3 reads TGTGCCAGCACCAAGCGGGAGATTTTCCATGAGCAGTTCTTC.

This rearrangement joins TRBV5-1 to TRBJ1-1; TRBD1 agrees at 11 bases. This CDR3 has 17 residues. After removal of 0 bases from V and 4 bases from J, the junction contained 8 bases not matched to a gene. Germline V CDR1 and CDR2: SGHRS, YFSETQ. CDR3 sequence: CASSLEGTGGYGTEAFF. The CDR3 DNA is TGCGCCAGCAGCTTGGAGGGGACAGGGGGTTACGGCACTGAAGCTTTCTTT.

This clone was seen only once. The chain is built from TRBV5-4 and TRBJ1-3; perhaps TRBD1 as D (5 bases). This CDR3 spans 13 amino acids. CDR1 and CDR2 (germline): SGHNT, YYREEE (reference sequence). The ends were cut back, 2 bases at V and 8 bases at J, with 11 bases in the middle. The CDR3 DNA reads TGTGCCAGCAGCTTACGGGGGGAGGACACCATATATTTT. Amino acid sequence: CASSLRGEDTIYF.